Shown below are 15 T cell receptor beta chains from a single sample sequenced in a study of T cell changes during pregnancy in multiple sclerosis. Using immunoSEQ multiplex PCR, the repertoire was profiled, and TCRdb retains in-frame clones only, with some absent. Of about 36,000 clones listed, approximately 90% are singletons. Here the sequenced sample was CD4+ T cells from peripheral blood mononuclear cells, taken in the first trimester of pregnancy. These receptors were collected from a female donor with multiple sclerosis, enrolled in a pregnancy study.

V and J are TRBV4-1 and TRBJ2-1, with 8 bases aligning to TRBD2. The CDR3 length is 16 residues. V dropped 8 bases and J dropped 3; count of bases not matched to a gene: 12. Germline CDR1 MGHRA, CDR2 YSYEKL. The CDR3 DNA reads as TGCGCCAGCTGGCCCCGGGGGCTAGCGGGCTACAATGAGCAGTTCTTC. Translated: CASWPRGLAGYNEQFF.

The chain is built from TRBV27 and TRBJ2-5; 13 nucleotides agree with TRBD2. Germline lookup yields CDR1 MNHEY and CDR2 SMNVEV (reference sequence). This CDR3 has 16 amino acids. V was pared by 5 bases and J by 5 bases, with 8 bases of the junction left unmatched. CDR3 coding DNA: TGTGCCAGCAGTAAGGCGGGACTAGCGGGAATTGAGACCCAGTACTTC. As protein: CASSKAGLAGIETQYF.

DNA of the CDR3: TGTGCCAGCAGTTCGATACCGGGCCTCGGGGCAACTAATGAAAAACTGTTTTTT. Translating gives CASSSIPGLGATNEKLFF. The chain joins TRBV28 to TRBJ1-4; D gene unclear. Germline-derived CDR1 and CDR2 are MDHEN and SYDVKM. Trimming removed 4 bases at V and 0 bases at J, with 18 bases between. The CDR3 totals 18 residues.

The rearrangement joins TRBV18 to TRBJ1-2; 8 bases agree with TRBD1. V gave up 3 bases and J gave up 5 bases; unmatched junction bases: 5. CDR3 size: 14 residues. Germline V gene sequence: CDR1 KGHSH, CDR2 LQKENI. The CDR3 sequence: CASSPSGTGYGYTF. The CDR3 DNA reads TGTGCCAGCTCACCGTCCGGGACAGGATATGGCTACACCTTC.

This chain joins TRBV7-2 and TRBJ1-2; weak D call: TRBD1 (5 bases). Germline V CDR1 and CDR2: SGHTA, FQGNSA. The V gene lost 1 base and the J gene lost 4 bases, with 7 bases spanning the gap. The CDR3 is made up of 13 amino acids. The CDR3 DNA is TGTGCCAGCAGCTTAGTAGGGGCCTATGGCTACACCTTC. Encoded protein: CASSLVGAYGYTF.

V gene TRBV2 combines with J gene TRBJ2-4, with D maybe TRBD2 (5 bases). Trimming cost V 10 bases and J 1 base, with 11 bases left between them. Per germline, CDR1 SNHLY and CDR2 FYNNEI. The CDR3 has 13 residues. CDR3 residues: CATRGGAKNIQYF. CDR3 sequence (DNA): TGTGCCACCAGAGGCGGGGCCAAAAACATTCAGTACTTC.

This clone was observed once. The rearrangement uses TRBV12-5 and TRBJ2-5, with TRBD1 identical over 7 bases. The CDR3 spans 13 residues. The ends lost 6 bases at V and 5 bases at J; junction bases unmatched: 6. Germline lookup yields CDR1 LGHNT and CDR2 FRNRAP. CDR3 region: CASGRTGVETQYF. DNA for the CDR3: TGTGCTAGTGGAAGAACAGGGGTCGAGACCCAGTACTTC. The full variable domain, in which reference TRBV12-5 and TRBJ2-5 provide the parts outside the CDR3, is DARVTQTPRHKVTEMGQEVTMRCQPILGHNTVFWYRQTMMQGLELLAYFRNRAPLDDSGMPKDRFSAEMPDATLATLKIQPSEPRDSAVYFCASGRTGVETQYFGPGTRLLVL.

In DNA, the CDR3 is TGTGCCAGCAGTTTATGGCGGGAGGGCCGAGGAAATGAGCAGTTCTTC. This gives the protein CASSLWREGRGNEQFF. The chain joins TRBV28 to TRBJ2-1; 9 bases agree with TRBD2. J gave up 7 bases and V 0 bases, and 7 bases lay outside the gene matches. CDR3 length equals 16 residues. Germline V CDR1 and CDR2: MDHEN, SYDVKM.

J is TRBJ1-1 and V is TRBV6-5; unclear D gene. V dropped 5 bases and J dropped 7 bases, with 8 bases sitting between them. Germline loops: CDR1 MNHEY, CDR2 SVGAGI. The CDR3 extends over 11 amino acids. The CDR3 spells CASSRSGEAFF. In DNA form, the CDR3 reads TGTGCCAGCAGTCGTAGTGGTGAAGCTTTCTTT.

This chain joins TRBV28 and TRBJ2-1; the match to TRBD2 covers 7 bases. The junction had 12 bases not matched to a gene; V was cut back by 2 bases and J by 5 bases. The length of the CDR3 is 17 residues. CDR1 and CDR2 from the germline V gene are MDHEN and SYDVKM. The CDR3 is CASSLRVAGWLDNEQFF. Here the CDR3 DNA reads TGTGCCAGCAGTTTAAGGGTAGCGGGCTGGCTGGACAATGAGCAGTTCTTC.

In DNA, the CDR3 is TGCGCCAGCAGCTTGGAGGCTAGCGGGGAGGGGACCCAGTACTTC. This sequence encodes CASSLEASGEGTQYF. The chain has TRBV5-1 and TRBJ2-5, with TRBD2 matching over 9 bases. V gave up 0 bases and J gave up 7 bases; unmatched junction bases: 7. Per the germline V gene, CDR1 is SGHRS and CDR2 is YFSETQ. The CDR3 contains 15 residues.

CDR3 DNA sequence: TGTGCCATCAGTGGGACAGGCGTGGGTAACTATGGCTACACCTTC. Its protein is CAISGTGVGNYGYTF. V usage is TRBV10-3 and J usage is TRBJ1-2; 7 positions match TRBD1. J gave up 1 base and V 4 bases, and 6 bases lay outside the gene matches. Germline V gene lookup returns CDR1 ENHRY and CDR2 SYGVKD. CDR3 length: 15 residues.

The V and J genes are TRBV27 and TRBJ2-2; 9 bases fit TRBD2. The CDR3 consists of 19 residues. The germline gives CDR1 MNHEY, CDR2 SMNVEV (reference sequence). With V trimmed by 0 bases and J by 6 bases, 14 bases remained unmatched. Here the CDR3 DNA reads TGTGCCAGCAGTTTATCGTCCCTTTCTAGCGGGGTTTTTGCCGGGGAGCTGTTTTTT. It specifies CASSLSSLSSGVFAGELFF.

The table lists this clone with a count of one. The J gene is TRBJ1-1, the V gene TRBV6-9; 7 bases fit TRBD1. The germline V gene encodes CDR1 MNHGY and CDR2 SVAAGI. This CDR3 is 16 amino acids long. Trimming at V came to 6 bases and at J to 1 base, leaving 11 bases not matched to a gene. The CDR3 DNA reads TGTGCCAGCAGCCAACCGGGACAGAATAAGAACACTGAAGCTTTCTTT. Its translation: CASSQPGQNKNTEAFF.

The J gene is TRBJ1-2, the V gene TRBV11-2; possibly TRBD1 for D (6 bases). Trimming removed 4 bases from V and 4 bases from J, with 10 bases in between. The CDR3 length is 13 residues. Germline V gene data show CDR1 as SGHAT and CDR2 as FQNNGV. DNA of the CDR3: TGTGCCAGCAGCTCGGACAGAGGCTATGGCTACACCTTC. It encodes CASSSDRGYGYTF.